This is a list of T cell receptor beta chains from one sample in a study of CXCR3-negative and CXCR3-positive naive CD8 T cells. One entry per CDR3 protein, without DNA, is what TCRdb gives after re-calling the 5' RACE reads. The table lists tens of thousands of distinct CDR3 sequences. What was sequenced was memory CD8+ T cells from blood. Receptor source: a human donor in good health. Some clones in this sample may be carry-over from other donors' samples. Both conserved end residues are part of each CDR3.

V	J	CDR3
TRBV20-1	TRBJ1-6	CSAKGGEGSPLHF
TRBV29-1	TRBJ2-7	CSVGGGDRGEQYF
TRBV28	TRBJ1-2	CATQPRTRRDLNYGYTF
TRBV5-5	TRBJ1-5	CASSLRGWDNQPQHF
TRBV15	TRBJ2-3	CATSRLKDGDTQYF
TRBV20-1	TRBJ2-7	CSASDRGKSYEQYF
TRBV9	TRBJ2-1	CASSNGGSSYNEQFF
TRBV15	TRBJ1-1	CATSSRVLNTEAFF
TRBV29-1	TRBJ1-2	CSVEDSTGDSYGYTF
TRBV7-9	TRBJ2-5	CASSLRPGFGETQYF
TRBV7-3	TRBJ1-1	CASSFPGEDQDTEAFF
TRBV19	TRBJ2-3	CASSMVSDTQYF
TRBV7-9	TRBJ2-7	CASSFAGIYEQYF
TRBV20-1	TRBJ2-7	CSAVRPGLAGEEQYF
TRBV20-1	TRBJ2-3	CSAEPAGGPPEAQYF
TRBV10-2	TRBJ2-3	CASSTWTGTDTQYF
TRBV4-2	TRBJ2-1	CASSQDLETTSYNEQFF
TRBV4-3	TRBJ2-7	CASSQDSWGGPSYEQYF
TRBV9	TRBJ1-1	CASSVWGGTNTEAFF
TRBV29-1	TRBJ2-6	CSVEGRGRNGANVLTF
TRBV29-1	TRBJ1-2	CSVLVGDAENGYTF
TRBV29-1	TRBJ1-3	CSVELAASGNTIYF
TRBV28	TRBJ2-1	CASSLWGQGGYDEQFF
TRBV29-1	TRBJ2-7	CSVETGGHEQYF
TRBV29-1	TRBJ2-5	CSVGPEQGHETQYF
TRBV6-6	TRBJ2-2	CATKGLPTGTGELFF
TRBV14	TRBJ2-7	CASSQLRGAAEQYF
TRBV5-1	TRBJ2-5	CASSPGQGWETQYF
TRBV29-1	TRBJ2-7	CSASGIYEQYF